The 10 T cell receptor beta chains below come from one sample, sequenced in a study of T cell repertoires in cytomegalovirus infection. TCRdb re-derived calls from the reads in MiXCR, one entry per CDR3 protein. The profile shows about 700,000 distinct CDR3 sequences, around 30% of them singletons. Their target antigens are unknown. The sample was cultured PBMCs, taken from culture after CMV antigen stimulation. The receptors were gathered from a human donor in good health (CMV status not recorded). Some clones in this sample may be carry-over from other donors' samples.

Only a few counts were recorded for this clonotype. The J gene is TRBJ1-5, the V gene TRBV20-1; 8 bases are shared with TRBD1. The V gene end was trimmed by 7 bases and the J gene end by 4 bases; junction bases not matched to a gene: 6. The CDR3 extends over 13 amino acids. CDR1 is DFQATT, CDR2 SNEGSKA, per germline (reference sequence). The CDR3 bases are TGCAGTGTGGGGTGGACAGGGAATCAGCCCCAGCATTTT. Amino acids: CSVGWTGNQPQHF.

This chain connects TRBV28 to TRBJ2-5; D may match TRBD1 or TRBD2 (6 bases each). Trimming removed 6 bases at V and 1 base at J, with 18 bases between. The CDR3 is 16 amino acids. Germline V gives CDR1 MDHEN, CDR2 SYDVKM. CDR3 DNA: TGTGCCAGCAGGCATTATACAGGGACTCGCCAAGAGACCCAGTACTTC. This sequence encodes CASRHYTGTRQETQYF.

This clonotype came up many times. CDR3 amino acids: CASSLDGGELFF. The CDR3 DNA reads TGTGCCAGCAGCTTGGATGGCGGGGAGCTGTTTTTT. The V and J genes are TRBV11-2 and TRBJ2-2; D not certain. V lost 3 bases to trimming and J lost 7 bases, with 6 bases between them. The CDR3 runs 12 residues. The V gene's germline CDR1 is SGHAT and CDR2 FQNNGV.

This chain links TRBV10-3 with TRBJ2-1; 11 nucleotides agree with TRBD1. The CDR3 covers 14 residues. With V trimmed by 8 bases and J by 7 bases, 7 bases remained unmatched. The germline V gene has CDR1 ENHRY and CDR2 SYGVKD. This chain's CDR3 is CAIPTGQGANEQFF. For the CDR3, the DNA is TGTGCCATCCCTACAGGACAGGGGGCTAATGAGCAGTTCTTC.

This clonotype was counted between two and nine times. The rearrangement uses TRBV6-7 and TRBJ1-5; D unresolved. TRBV6-7 is reported as an ORF; its role is uncertain. Trimming removed 4 bases from V and 2 bases from J, with 9 bases in between. This CDR3 has 14 amino acids. The CDR3 loop reads CASSWPECNQPQHF. The CDR3 region has the DNA TGTGCCAGCAGTTGGCCGGAATGCAATCAGCCCCAGCATTTT.

A word on this clonotype: This sequence may be a read error, since a much larger clone differs from it by one base. The chain couples TRBV7-2 to TRBJ2-3; 10 positions match TRBD2. Per the germline V gene, CDR1 is SGHTA and CDR2 is FQGNSA. This CDR3 contains 15 residues. CDR3 nucleotides: TGTGCCGGCAGCGTAGCGGGGGGTCGCACAGATACGCAGTATTTT. Translation: CAGSVAGGRTDTQYF.

The rearrangement joins TRBV28 to TRBJ2-1; TRBD2 is a possible D gene (5 bases). The ends were cut back, 6 bases at V and 5 bases at J, with 17 bases in the middle. CDR1 MDHEN and CDR2 SYDVKM come from the germline V gene. The CDR3 consists of 15 residues. The CDR3 DNA sequence: TGTGCCAGCAGGTGGACCTCCAGCGGTGACAATGAGCAGTTCTTC. Its translation is CASRWTSSGDNEQFF.

The chain uses TRBV10-3 and TRBJ2-7; D may be TRBD1 or TRBD2 (6 bases each). CDR1 is ENHRY, CDR2 SYGVKD, per germline. CDR3 length: 15 amino acids. V gave up 2 bases and J gave up 0 bases, with 11 bases separating them. DNA for the CDR3: TGTGCCATCAGTGAGGGAGGGACAAGCTCCTACGAGCAGTACTTC. Amino acid sequence: CAISEGGTSSYEQYF.

V and J are TRBV4-1 and TRBJ2-7, with TRBD1 as a possible D gene (6 bases). CDR1 is MGHRA and CDR2 is YSYEKL in the germline V gene. This CDR3 region has 14 residues. The germline V and J ends were trimmed by 0 bases and 2 bases, with 8 bases remaining between them. The CDR3 sequence: CASSQEDRTYEQYF. In DNA form, the CDR3 reads TGCGCCAGCAGCCAAGAGGACAGAACCTACGAGCAGTACTTC.

The rearrangement links TRBV29-1 to TRBJ1-2; perhaps TRBD1 as D (6 bases). The CDR3 runs to 13 residues. In germline, CDR1 is SQVTM, CDR2 ANQGSEA. The germline V and J ends were trimmed by 7 bases and 8 bases, with 20 bases remaining between them. The CDR3 nucleotides are TGCAGCGCTCCCTCGGGGGGGGCTCAGGGCTACACCTTC. Its translation is CSAPSGGAQGYTF. The complete variable domain, with remaining parts taken from reference TRBV29-1 and TRBJ1-2, reads SAVISQKPSRDICQRGTSLTIQCQVDSQVTMMFWYRQQPGQSLTLIATANQGSEATYESGFVIDKFPISRPNLTFSTLTVSNMSPEDSSIYLCSAPSGGAQGYTFGSGTRLTVV.